This T cell receptor beta chain was sequenced during a study of cytomegalovirus exposure and HLA in healthy donors. Study-wide results and limits: A list of 164 TCR beta chains associated with cytomegalovirus was given.

Trimming left V 0 bases short and J 7 bases short, with 14 bases between. CDR3 size: 15 residues. The germline CDR1 and CDR2 sequences are SGDLS and YYNGEE. In regard to this clone: Its cognate antigen is unknown.

PCR amplification relied on 60 Vbeta primers (plus 13 Jbeta primers). Study processing details: Among the unique TCR beta chains that a later analysis counted, about 86 million in all, around 11 million were shared. Profiled with immunoSEQ multiplex PCR; TCRdb holds only in-frame clones, not every one. The V and J calls and the clone size are those of that table, but D and trimming were determined from the DNA. This sample yields 97,000 or so clones, of which roughly 80% are seen a single time; more than 9.5% belongs to the top ten. The receptor's source is a male donor in good health and CMV-seropositive. Material: PBMCs. The chain joins TRBV9 to TRBJ2-1; no firm D call. Here the CDR3 DNA reads TGTGCCAGCAGCGTAGTTTCCCAGTCCGGGAATGAGCAGTTCTTC. Amino acids: CASSVVSQSGNEQFF.